This T cell receptor beta chain was sequenced for a study of shared clonotypes between healthy human individuals. Study-level findings and limits: The small donor group covered limited genetic and exposure diversity.

Every donor was a Caucasian adult from Nashville, Tennessee. Researchers divided each subset's genomic DNA evenly across several immunoSEQ plates. Some clones are missing from TCRdb's copy, which holds only in-frame ones; the method was immunoSEQ multiplex PCR. The sample gives about 1 million clones, more than 60% of which show up once; 1.5% is in the top ten. A remark on this clone: Its antigen remains unknown.

The TCR comes from a man between 18 and 29 years old in good health. Sequenced input: memory CD4+ T cells sorted from blood. Subset meaning: CD45RA-negative fraction.

CDR3 in amino acids: CASSTSGGRTDTQYF. The CDR3 DNA is TGTGCCAGCAGCACTAGCGGGGGGCGCACAGATACGCAGTATTTT. This chain uses TRBV7-3 with TRBJ2-3, with 12 bases lining up with TRBD2. V shed 5 bases and J 1 base; nucleotides not matched to a gene: 1. Looked up from germline, CDR1 is SGHTA and CDR2 is FQGTGA. The CDR3 extends over 15 amino acids. The whole variable domain, filled in from reference TRBV7-3 and TRBJ2-3, reads GAGVSQTPSNKVTEKGKYVELRCDPISGHTALYWYRQSLGQGPEFLIYFQGTGAADDSGLPNDRFFAVRPEGSVSTLKIQRTERGDSAVYLCASSTSGGRTDTQYFGPGTRLTVL.